What follows are 12 T cell receptor beta chains derived from one specimen sequenced in a study of cytomegalovirus exposure and HLA in healthy donors. The protocol was immunoSEQ multiplex PCR, while the TCRdb copy is restricted to in-frame clones and leaves out a portion. The data contain 150,000 or so clones, roughly nine tenths of them singletons. Material for sequencing was PBMCs. These receptors were obtained from a woman between 18 and 30 years old in good health and CMV-seropositive.

V and J are TRBV27 and TRBJ2-1; 7 bases agree with TRBD2. Germline V gene data show CDR1 as MNHEY and CDR2 as SMNVEV (reference sequence). The CDR3 consists of 16 residues. V shed 7 bases and J 9 bases; nucleotides not matched to a gene: 18. The CDR3 protein is CASTLVGGRGVGEQFF. Written as DNA, the CDR3 is TGTGCCAGCACCTTAGTGGGCGGACGGGGGGTCGGTGAGCAGTTCTTC.

This clone appeared a single time. V and J are TRBV11-2 and TRBJ2-1; 10 bases are a match to TRBD2. V gave up 4 bases and J gave up 8 bases; unmatched junction bases: 11. The germline gives CDR1 SGHAT, CDR2 FQNNGV. The CDR3 sequence is 16 residues long. CDR3 nucleotides: TGTGCCAGCAGCTCAATAGCGGGGGGCCTTCGGGATGAGCAGTTCTTC. Amino acid sequence: CASSSIAGGLRDEQFF.

The rearrangement uses TRBV5-8 and TRBJ1-6; the D gene is possibly TRBD1 (5 bases). Trimming removed 6 bases at V and 7 bases at J, with 14 bases between. The CDR3 is 14 amino acids. Germline V gives CDR1 SGHTS, CDR2 YDEGEE. In DNA form, the CDR3 reads TGTGCCAGCACCCTTCGGGGGGGGAATTCACCCCTCCACTTT. This encodes CASTLRGGNSPLHF.

The V call is TRBV13, the J call TRBJ2-7; 7 bases map to TRBD2. Germline loops: CDR1 PRHDT, CDR2 FYEKMQ (reference sequence). The CDR3 loop spans 13 amino acids. The J segment lost 2 bases and the V segment lost 4 bases, leaving 2 bases of the junction unmatched. The CDR3 spells CASSWGGTYEQYF. Here the CDR3 DNA reads TGTGCCAGCAGCTGGGGGGGGACCTACGAGCAGTACTTC.

The V call is TRBV5-1, the J call TRBJ1-2; no firm D call. Germline V gene data show CDR1 as SGHRS and CDR2 as YFSETQ. The CDR3 consists of 13 residues. The V gene lost 0 bases and the J gene lost 5 bases, with 8 bases spanning the gap. The CDR3 region is CASSLEAAYGYTF. CDR3 sequence (DNA): TGCGCCAGCAGCTTGGAGGCGGCTTATGGCTACACCTTC.

The J gene is TRBJ2-6, the V gene TRBV7-9; D not resolved. The CDR3 runs to 15 residues. Germline V gene sequence: CDR1 SEHNR, CDR2 FQNEAQ (reference sequence). V lost 2 bases and J 3 bases, leaving 8 bases between the germline ends. The CDR3 region is CASSLKELGANVLTF. CDR3 nucleotide sequence: TGTGCCAGCAGCTTAAAAGAACTTGGGGCCAACGTCCTGACTTTC. Filled out from reference TRBV7-9 and TRBJ2-6, the complete variable domain reads DTGVSQNPRHKITKRGQNVTFRCDPISEHNRLYWYRQTLGQGPEFLTYFQNEAQLEKSRLLSDRFSAERPKGSFSTLEIQRTEQGDSAMYLCASSLKELGANVLTFGAGSRLTVL.

The J gene is TRBJ2-7, the V gene TRBV4-1, with 9 bases matching TRBD1. Germline-derived CDR1 and CDR2 are MGHRA and YSYEKL. The V gene end was trimmed by 6 bases and the J gene end by 2 bases; junction bases not matched to a gene: 2. The CDR3 runs to 13 residues. For the CDR3, the DNA is TGCGCCAGCAGGGGGACAGGGACCTACGAGCAGTACTTC. Translation: CASRGTGTYEQYF.

Of note for this clone: This sample also contains other DNA sequences that code for the same CDR3. The J gene is TRBJ1-2, the V gene TRBV6-1; D is possibly TRBD1 (6 bases). CDR3 length: 13 amino acids. Germline-derived CDR1 and CDR2 are MNHNS and SASEGT. Trimming cost V 6 bases and J 2 bases, with 10 bases left between them. The chain's CDR3 is CASRKTGNYGYTF. The CDR3 DNA follows: TGTGCCAGCAGGAAAACAGGGAACTATGGCTACACCTTC.

The gene calls are TRBV18 and TRBJ1-3, with D tentatively TRBD1 (5 bases). Germline assignment: CDR1 KGHSH and CDR2 LQKENI. V shed 4 bases and J shed 0 bases, with 13 bases lying between them. This CDR3 comprises 16 residues. In DNA, the CDR3 is TGTGCCAGCTCACAACCGGGACTCCTCTCTGGAAACACCATATATTTT. Protein: CASSQPGLLSGNTIYF. The whole variable domain, remainder taken from reference TRBV18 and TRBJ1-3, is NAGVMQNPRHLVRRRGQEARLRCSPMKGHSHVYWYRQLPEEGLKFMVYLQKENIIDESGMPKERFSAEFPKEGPSILRIQQVVRGDSAAYFCASSQPGLLSGNTIYFGEGSWLTVV.

The V call is TRBV5-6, the J call TRBJ2-3; D gene uncertain. Trimming left V 1 base short and J 5 bases short, with 8 bases between. There are 13 residues in the CDR3. Germline assignment: CDR1 SGHDT and CDR2 YYEEEE. The chain's CDR3 is CASSLYSGDTQYF. DNA for the CDR3: TGTGCCAGCAGCTTGTACTCTGGAGATACGCAGTATTTT.

The chain couples TRBV10-1 to TRBJ2-7; 9 bases match TRBD1. The V gene's germline CDR1 is WNHNN and CDR2 SYGVQD (reference sequence). CDR3 length equals 14 residues. V shed 2 bases and J 3 bases; nucleotides not matched to a gene: 2. In DNA form, the CDR3 reads TGCGCCAGCAGTGAGGGGACAGGGCGCTACGAGCAGTACTTC. It codes for CASSEGTGRYEQYF.

The chain combines TRBV11-2 with TRBJ2-2; 7 bases agree with TRBD1. The V gene's germline CDR1 is SGHAT and CDR2 FQNNGV. This CDR3 is 12 amino acids long. The trim removed 8 bases at V and 5 bases at J, leaving 2 bases unmatched. The CDR3 loop is CASPRGTGELFF. CDR3 DNA sequence: TGTGCCAGCCCCAGGGGGACCGGGGAGCTGTTTTTT.